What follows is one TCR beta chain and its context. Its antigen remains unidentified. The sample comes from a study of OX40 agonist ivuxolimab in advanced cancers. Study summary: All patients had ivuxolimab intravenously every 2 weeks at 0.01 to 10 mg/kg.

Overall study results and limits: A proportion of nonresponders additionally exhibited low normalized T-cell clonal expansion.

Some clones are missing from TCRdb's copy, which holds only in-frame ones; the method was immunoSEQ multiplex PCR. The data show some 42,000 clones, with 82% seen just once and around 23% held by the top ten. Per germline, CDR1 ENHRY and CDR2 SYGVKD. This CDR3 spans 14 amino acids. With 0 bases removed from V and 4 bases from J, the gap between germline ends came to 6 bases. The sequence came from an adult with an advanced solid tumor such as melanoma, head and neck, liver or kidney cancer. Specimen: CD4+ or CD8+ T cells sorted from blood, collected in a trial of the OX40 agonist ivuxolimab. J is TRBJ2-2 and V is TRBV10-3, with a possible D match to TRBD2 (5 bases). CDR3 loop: CAISESGSTGELFF. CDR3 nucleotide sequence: TGTGCCATCAGTGAGTCGGGGAGCACCGGGGAGCTGTTTTTT.